This TCR beta chain was sequenced for a study of blood T cells in healthy people across ages. Primers used in a second PCR of roughly 7 to 12 cycles were a sample-barcoded 5' primer and a J-beta primer mix. Tags on each cDNA molecule came from a template-switch adaptor with 12 random nucleotides. TCRdb re-derived calls from the 5' RACE reads in MiXCR, one entry per CDR3 protein. This table holds under 2 million distinct CDR3 sequences, about 31% found once. Study-wide results and caveats: With unsorted PBMCs, a conclusive comparison of naive versus antigen-experienced cells was not possible.

This clonotype has more than one count but fewer than ten. Its antigen is still unknown. V was clipped by 7 bases and J by 1 base; unmatched bases: 6. Germline-derived CDR1 and CDR2 are MNHNS and SASEGT. This CDR3 is 15 amino acids long. The gene calls are TRBV6-1 and TRBJ2-2, with 7 bases lining up with TRBD2. Source material: blood. This sequence originates from a woman in her thirties in good health. The CDR3 nucleotides are TGTGCCAGCACCTGGGGGGGAGGGAACACCGGGGAGCTGTTTTTT. This codes for CASTWGGGNTGELFF.